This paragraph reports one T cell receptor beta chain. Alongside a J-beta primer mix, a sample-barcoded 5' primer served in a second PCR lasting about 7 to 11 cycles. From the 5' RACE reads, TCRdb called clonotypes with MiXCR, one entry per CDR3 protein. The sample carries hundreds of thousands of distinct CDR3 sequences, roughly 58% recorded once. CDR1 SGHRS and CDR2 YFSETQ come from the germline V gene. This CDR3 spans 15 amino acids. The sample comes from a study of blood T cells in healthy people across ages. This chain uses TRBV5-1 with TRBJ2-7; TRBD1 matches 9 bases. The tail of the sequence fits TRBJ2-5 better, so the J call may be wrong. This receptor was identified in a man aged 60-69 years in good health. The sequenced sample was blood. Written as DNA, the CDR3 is TGCGCCAGCAGCCGGGGGACAGGGCCTTCGGAGACCCAGTACTTC. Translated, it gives CASSRGTGPSETQYF.